This T cell receptor (beta chain) stems from a study of blood T cell repertoires in COVID-19. V trimming: 6 bases; J trimming: 4 bases; junction bases outside the gene matches: 8. Germline values: CDR1 MNHEY, CDR2 SVGEGT. The CDR3 runs to 15 residues. This clone was found a few times. Generated by immunoSEQ multiplex PCR, the TCRdb table keeps only in-frame clones and is missing some. The sample lists about 220,000 clones; 75% to 85% were seen once. This chain links TRBV6-2 or TRBV6-3 with TRBJ2-5; TRBD1 matches 10 bases. Source material: peripheral blood. The clonotype was recovered from a woman in her 70s with COVID-19, enrolled during active disease. The CDR3 nucleotides are TGTGCCAGCAGCTTAGGACAGGGGGAGGGAGAGACCCAGTACTTC. Amino acid sequence: CASSLGQGEGETQYF.